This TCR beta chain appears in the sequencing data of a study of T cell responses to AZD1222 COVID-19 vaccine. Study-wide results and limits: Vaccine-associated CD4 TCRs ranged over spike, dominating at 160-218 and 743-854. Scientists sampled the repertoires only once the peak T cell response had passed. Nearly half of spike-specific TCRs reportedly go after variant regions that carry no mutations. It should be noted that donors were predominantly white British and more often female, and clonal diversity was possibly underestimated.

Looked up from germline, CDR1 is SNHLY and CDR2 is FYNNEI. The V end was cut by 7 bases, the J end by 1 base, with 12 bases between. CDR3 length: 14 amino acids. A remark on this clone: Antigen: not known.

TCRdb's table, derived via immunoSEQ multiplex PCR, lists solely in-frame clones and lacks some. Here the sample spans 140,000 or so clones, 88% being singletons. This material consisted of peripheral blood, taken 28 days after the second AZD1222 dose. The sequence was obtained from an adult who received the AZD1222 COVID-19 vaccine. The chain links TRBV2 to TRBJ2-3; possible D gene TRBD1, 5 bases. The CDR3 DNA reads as TGTGCCAGCACCAGGCAGGGCCGCACAGATACGCAGTATTTT. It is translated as CASTRQGRTDTQYF.